This T cell receptor (beta chain) appears in the sequencing data of a study of T cell responses to AZD1222 COVID-19 vaccine. Across the whole study: Recipients boosted at about 4 weeks or about 12 weeks are pooled. Regarding the study as a whole: None of the repertoires were sampled until the peak T cell response had passed. Clonal diversity was possibly underestimated; the donors were predominantly white British and more often female. In the spike-specific TCR repertoire, nearly half reportedly target unmutated variant regions.

Method: immunoSEQ multiplex PCR; TCRdb's copy keeps in-frame clones and lacks some. This table has approximately 73,000 clones, roughly 89% appearing once. The CDR3 contains 13 residues. Looked up from germline, CDR1 is KGHSH and CDR2 is LQKENI. Trimming cost V 6 bases and J 7 bases; bases outside gene matches: 5. As for this clone: Its antigen is still unknown.

The rearrangement links TRBV18 to TRBJ2-7, with 11 bases identical to TRBD1. Sequenced material: peripheral blood, taken on day 0 of AZD1222 vaccination. The clonotype was recovered from an adult in good health. CDR3 sequence (DNA): TGTGCCAGCTCGCCGGACAGGGGGCAGGAGCAGTACTTC. Its translation: CASSPDRGQEQYF.